This TCR beta chain was recovered during a study of identical twins. This clonotype was seen a single time. What it binds is not known. Compared with germline, one end of the junction differs, possibly owing to a read error. TCRdb reprocessed the 5' RACE reads with MiXCR, giving one entry per CDR3 protein. The sample lists more than 1.5 million distinct CDR3 sequences; roughly 35% were seen once. Overall study findings and caveats: Within twin pairs, the out-of-frame alpha sequences they shared showed excess low generation probability. In cord blood, abundant beta clonotypes had fewer insertions; memory showed no trend.

The germline V gene has CDR1 LGHNA and CDR2 YSLEER. The length of the CDR3 is 14 residues. This sequence joins TRBV4-3 and TRBJ2-2; D perhaps matches TRBD2 (6 bases). Sequenced sample: cord blood. The receptor comes from a newborn girl in good health. CDR3 in amino acids: CASSQGAGTGELFF. CDR3 in DNA: TGCGCCAGCAGTCAAGGGGCGGGAACCGGGGAGCTGTTTTTT.